Presented here are 27 T cell receptor beta chains from one specimen sequenced in a study of cytomegalovirus exposure and HLA in healthy donors. Use of 60 Vbeta and 13 Jbeta primers characterized the PCR. Sequencing used immunoSEQ multiplex PCR; TCRdb keeps in-frame clones, though not all of them. This sample yields about 150,000 clones, of which over 70% are seen a single time; 9.5% to 15% belongs to the top ten. The sequencing sample was made of PBMCs. These receptor sequences come from a man under 40 in good health and CMV-seropositive.

This sequence joins TRBV4-2 and TRBJ1-3; 7 bases are shared with TRBD1. The CDR3 covers 16 residues. Germline CDR1 is LGHNA and CDR2 is YNFKEQ. J lost 7 bases, V lost 4 bases, and 13 bases had no gene match. Here the CDR3 DNA reads TGTGCCAGCAGCCTAGACCGGGACAGAAGAAGCAACACCATATATTTT. Translation gives CASSLDRDRRSNTIYF.

This clone was counted only a few times. The rearrangement joins TRBV5-4 to TRBJ2-7; a possible D gene is TRBD1 (5 bases). Trimming took off 0 bases at V and 2 bases at J, with 9 bases between the two ends. This CDR3 is 14 amino acids long. From germline, CDR1 is SGHNT and CDR2 YYREEE (reference sequence). CDR3 sequence: CASSLGDSAYEQYF. CDR3 in DNA: TGTGCCAGCAGCTTGGGAGACAGCGCCTACGAGCAGTACTTC.

The CDR3 nucleotides read TGTGCCAGCAGCGTAGGTAGGGGGCGAACCTACGAGCAGTACTTC. It yields the protein CASSVGRGRTYEQYF. The V gene is TRBV9, the J gene TRBJ2-7; TRBD1 agrees at 7 bases. CDR1 is SGDLS and CDR2 is YYNGEE in the germline V gene. The CDR3 runs 15 residues. With V trimmed by 0 bases and J by 2 bases, 5 bases remained unmatched.

This clone appeared once. The genes are TRBV6-5 and TRBJ2-1; D call uncertain. The germline CDR1 and CDR2 sequences are MNHEY and SVGAGI. The CDR3 runs to 11 residues. V was shortened by 5 bases and J by 10 bases, with 9 bases between the two germline ends. The CDR3 protein is CASSRDVEQFF. The CDR3 DNA reads as TGTGCCAGCAGTCGCGATGTAGAGCAGTTCTTC.

The V and J genes are TRBV7-8 and TRBJ2-7; TRBD1 matches at 8 bases. The junction had 6 bases not matched to a gene; V was cut back by 5 bases and J by 0 bases. The V gene's germline CDR1 is SGHVS and CDR2 FQNEAQ. This CDR3 spans 15 amino acids. The CDR3 DNA reads TGTGCCAGCAGCCCCGAGACAGGGGACTCCTACGAGCAGTACTTC. Translated, it gives CASSPETGDSYEQYF.

The chain is built from TRBV10-3 and TRBJ2-5; D not certain. Germline CDR1 and CDR2: ENHRY and SYGVKD. The CDR3 runs 15 residues. The V and J ends lost 5 bases and 1 base respectively, with 14 bases between them. CDR3 loop: CAISQPGGTQETQYF. CDR3 coding DNA: TGTGCCATCAGTCAACCCGGTGGTACCCAAGAGACCCAGTACTTC.

The gene calls are TRBV7-2 and TRBJ2-3; 11 bases line up with TRBD2. Germline values: CDR1 SGHTA, CDR2 FQGNSA. The CDR3 has 15 residues. Trimming at V came to 2 bases and at J to 4 bases, leaving 2 bases not matched to a gene. The CDR3 is CASSLKLAGADTQYF. DNA for the CDR3: TGTGCCAGCAGCTTAAAACTAGCGGGAGCAGATACGCAGTATTTT. The entire variable domain, with the rest obtained from reference TRBV7-2 and TRBJ2-3, is as follows: GAGVSQSPSNKVTEKGKDVELRCDPISGHTALYWYRQSLGQGLEFLIYFQGNSAPDKSGLPSDRFSAERTGGSVSTLTIQRTQQEDSAVYLCASSLKLAGADTQYFGPGTRLTVL.

This clone occurred once. The V gene is TRBV5-5, the J gene TRBJ2-2; 9 bases agree with TRBD1. This CDR3 comprises 14 residues. Germline CDR1 and CDR2: SGHKS and YYEKEE (reference sequence). Trimming took 4 bases from V and 9 from J; bases not matched to a gene: 7. The CDR3 loop is CASSTNRGPWELFF. In DNA, the CDR3 is TGTGCCAGCAGCACCAACAGGGGGCCCTGGGAGCTGTTTTTT.

V and J are TRBV29-1 and TRBJ2-1, with 10 bases fitting TRBD2. This CDR3 is built from 13 residues. The V gene's germline CDR1 is SQVTM and CDR2 ANQGSEA. The CDR3 is CRGGLADYNEQFF. CDR3 nucleotide sequence: TGCAGGGGTGGACTAGCGGATTACAATGAGCAGTTCTTC.

The J gene is TRBJ2-7, the V gene TRBV13; weak D call: TRBD2 (5 bases). Germline CDR1 reads PRHDT; CDR2 reads FYEKMQ (reference sequence). CDR3 length equals 15 residues. V shed 5 bases and J shed 0 bases, with 14 bases lying between them. The CDR3 region is CASSPLEGSSYEQYF. Here the CDR3 DNA reads TGTGCCAGCAGCCCCCTTGAGGGTAGCTCCTACGAGCAGTACTTC.

The chain carries TRBV19 and TRBJ2-7; TRBD2 matches at 13 bases. The ends lost 4 bases at V and 7 bases at J; junction bases unmatched: 7. Germline CDR1 LNHDA, CDR2 SQIVND (reference sequence). This CDR3 is built from 15 residues. The CDR3 DNA reads TGTGCCAGTAGTACGACGACTAGCGGGAGGCGAGAGCAGTACTTC. This translates into CASSTTTSGRREQYF.

The chain couples TRBV7-9 to TRBJ2-5, with 10 bases aligning to TRBD1. Germline V CDR1 and CDR2: SEHNR, FQNEAQ (reference sequence). With V trimmed by 5 bases and J by 5 bases, 8 bases remained unmatched. This CDR3 has 15 amino acids. The CDR3: CASSPPGQGRETQYF. In DNA, the CDR3 is TGTGCCAGCAGCCCGCCGGGACAGGGGAGGGAGACCCAGTACTTC. Using reference TRBV7-9 and TRBJ2-5 for the parts outside the CDR3, the full variable domain is DTGVSQNPRHKITKRGQNVTFRCDPISEHNRLYWYRQTLGQGPEFLTYFQNEAQLEKSRLLSDRFSAERPKGSFSTLEIQRTEQGDSAMYLCASSPPGQGRETQYFGPGTRLLVL.

Remarks on this clone: In the same sample, other DNA sequences code for this CDR3. The V call is TRBV11-1, the J call TRBJ2-5; 8 bases line up with TRBD2. J gave up 1 base and V 1 base, and 11 bases lay outside the gene matches. CDR1 is SGHAT, CDR2 FQDESV, per germline (reference sequence). This CDR3 is 18 amino acids long. Here the CDR3 reads CASSLGVSATSVQETQYF. For the CDR3, the DNA is TGTGCCAGCAGCTTAGGGGTTTCGGCGACTAGCGTCCAAGAGACCCAGTACTTC.

J is TRBJ2-5 and V is TRBV5-4; a possible D gene is TRBD2 (6 bases). The CDR3 loop spans 14 amino acids. Trimming took off 4 bases at V and 5 bases at J, with 15 bases between the two ends. Germline CDR1 is SGHNT and CDR2 is YYREEE (reference sequence). CDR3 protein: CASSVGTSAETQYF. In DNA form, the CDR3 reads TGTGCCAGCAGCGTCGGGACTTCGGCGGAGACCCAGTACTTC.

This clone turned up a few times. J is TRBJ2-1 and V is TRBV28, with D possibly TRBD1 on 5 matching bases. CDR1 is MDHEN, CDR2 SYDVKM, per germline. This CDR3 spans 15 amino acids. V lost 7 bases and J 0 bases, leaving 13 bases between the germline ends. The CDR3 DNA reads as TGTGCCAGCACAACAGGACCGAGCTCCTACAATGAGCAGTTCTTC. Translating it yields CASTTGPSSYNEQFF.

V and J are TRBV28 and TRBJ1-5, with D tentatively TRBD1 (6 bases). Germline V CDR1 and CDR2: MDHEN, SYDVKM. The length of the CDR3 is 15 residues. The V end lost 6 bases, the J end lost 5 bases, and 17 bases lay between the germline ends. DNA of the CDR3: TGTGCCAGCAGGGAGGACAGTCAAGATCATCAGCCCCAGCATTTT. Residues: CASREDSQDHQPQHF.

The chain carries TRBV10-3 and TRBJ2-3; 10 positions match TRBD2. The CDR3 loop spans 13 amino acids. Germline CDR1 and CDR2: ENHRY and SYGVKD. The trim removed 9 bases at V and 2 bases at J, leaving 2 bases unmatched. CDR3 nucleotides: TGTGCCATAACTAGCGGGGACACAGATACGCAGTATTTT. It yields the protein CAITSGDTDTQYF.

This chain connects TRBV7-6 to TRBJ2-7; 7 nucleotides align to TRBD1. Germline V gene sequence: CDR1 SGHVS, CDR2 FNYEAQ. V lost 2 bases to trimming and J lost 6 bases; unmatched junction nucleotides: 7. The CDR3 covers 14 residues. In nucleotides, the CDR3 is TGTGCCAGCAGCTTATTTAGACAGGGCAGCGAGCAGTACTTC. This gives the protein CASSLFRQGSEQYF.

V usage is TRBV7-2 and J usage is TRBJ2-7; 8 bases are shared with TRBD1. V dropped 4 bases and J dropped 0; count of bases not matched to a gene: 5. CDR1 and CDR2 from the germline V gene are SGHTA and FQGNSA. This CDR3 spans 15 amino acids. In nucleotides, the CDR3 is TGTGCCAGCAGCTCAAGGACAGGGAGCTCCTACGAGCAGTACTTC. Translated, it gives CASSSRTGSSYEQYF. The whole variable domain, filled in from reference TRBV7-2 and TRBJ2-7, reads GAGVSQSPSNKVTEKGKDVELRCDPISGHTALYWYRQSLGQGLEFLIYFQGNSAPDKSGLPSDRFSAERTGGSVSTLTIQRTQQEDSAVYLCASSSRTGSSYEQYFGPGTRLTVT.

This clone showed up just a few times. The rearrangement uses TRBV6-5 and TRBJ1-2; TRBD1 aligns across 8 bases. V shed 6 bases and J 6 bases; nucleotides not matched to a gene: 6. The germline CDR1 and CDR2 sequences are MNHEY and SVGAGI. CDR3 length equals 13 residues. The CDR3 is CASRLTGGHGYTF. CDR3 bases: TGTGCCAGCAGACTCACAGGGGGTCATGGCTACACCTTC.

The rearrangement links TRBV7-6 to TRBJ2-3, with 8 bases fitting TRBD2. Germline CDR1 is SGHVS and CDR2 is FNYEAQ. The trim removed 1 base at V and 0 bases at J, leaving 3 bases unmatched. The CDR3 is 16 amino acids. The CDR3 nucleotides are TGTGCCAGCAGCTTAGAACTAGCGGCTAGCACAGATACGCAGTATTTT. Amino acid sequence: CASSLELAASTDTQYF.

This sequence joins TRBV6-1 and TRBJ2-1, with a tentative D call TRBD2 (5 bases). Germline V CDR1 and CDR2: MNHNS, SASEGT. The CDR3 is 16 amino acids. Trimming removed 0 bases from V and 2 bases from J, with 11 bases in between. CDR3 region: CASSEAVALPYNEQFF. The CDR3 DNA sequence: TGTGCCAGCAGTGAAGCGGTAGCGCTCCCCTACAATGAGCAGTTCTTC.

This clone was observed a handful of times. Here the CDR3 reads CASSVDLGNGEQFF. The CDR3 region has the DNA TGTGCCAGCAGCGTAGATTTGGGCAATGGGGAGCAGTTCTTC. J is TRBJ2-1 and V is TRBV9; D unclear. V was clipped by 0 bases and J by 10 bases, with 14 bases between them. CDR3 length: 14 amino acids. CDR1 and CDR2 (germline): SGDLS, YYNGEE. The variable domain in full, with the rest retrieved from reference TRBV9 and TRBJ2-1, is DSGVTQTPKHLITATGQRVTLRCSPRSGDLSVYWYQQSLDQGLQFLIQYYNGEERAKGNILERFSAQQFPDLHSELNLSSLELGDSALYFCASSVDLGNGEQFFGPGTRLTVL.

This clone was picked up a small number of times. The chain recombines TRBV4-2 with TRBJ2-2; D uncertain. The V end lost 0 bases, the J end lost 6 bases, and 8 bases lay between the germline ends. Germline V CDR1 and CDR2: LGHNA, YNFKEQ. The CDR3 extends over 14 amino acids. For the CDR3, the DNA is TGTGCCAGCAGCCAAGAAAGCAGGTCCGGGGAGCTGTTTTTT. It yields the protein CASSQESRSGELFF.

In DNA form, the CDR3 reads TGTGCCACCAGCAGAGCCGCGACAGGGGATTACGAGCAGTACTTC. Translation gives CATSRAATGDYEQYF. The V gene is TRBV15, the J gene TRBJ2-7; TRBD1 agrees at 8 bases. The J segment lost 4 bases and the V segment lost 1 base, leaving 6 bases of the junction unmatched. Germline CDR1 is LNHNV and CDR2 is YYDKDF (reference sequence). The CDR3 runs to 15 residues.

The V call is TRBV27, the J call TRBJ2-5; 11 bases agree with TRBD2. The ends lost 5 bases at V and 2 bases at J; junction bases unmatched: 4. The CDR3 loop spans 15 amino acids. Germline CDR1 and CDR2: MNHEY and SMNVEV (reference sequence). The CDR3 reads CASSRGLAAQETQYF. The DNA for the CDR3 is TGTGCCAGCAGTAGGGGACTAGCGGCACAAGAGACCCAGTACTTC.

The chain has TRBV4-1 and TRBJ1-2, with D perhaps matching TRBD1 (5 bases). In germline, CDR1 is MGHRA, CDR2 YSYEKL. With 0 bases removed from V and 4 bases from J, the gap between germline ends came to 12 bases. This CDR3 has 15 amino acids. CDR3 DNA: TGCGCCAGCAGCCAAGACCCGACAGCTACCTATGGCTACACCTTC. This translates into CASSQDPTATYGYTF.